The present entry profiles one T cell receptor (beta chain) with its context. The antigen is unknown. Authors of the study amplified TCR beta CDR3 regions from RNA transcripts. Using the HTBI primer set, a first-round RT-PCR was run on the TCR CDR3. MiXCR, run by TCRdb on the multiplex PCR reads, gives a single entry per CDR3 protein. The sample holds 400,000 to 500,000 distinct CDR3 sequences, around 14% seen once. This sample is part of a study of T cells in Graves' hyperthyroidism and ophthalmopathy. Germline lookup yields CDR1 LGHNA and CDR2 YNFKEQ. Trimming took off 0 bases at V and 2 bases at J, with 14 bases between the two ends. The length of the CDR3 is 18 residues. Study observations and caveats: Ophthalmopathy was told apart from stable hyperthyroidism by a 13 V-J model. Appearing also in blood were most of the thyroid clonotypes expanded above 0.001.

The definition of stable Graves' hyperthyroidism was no ophthalmopathy progression within 18 months. Specimen: blood. This sequence originates from a woman in her late teens or twenties with Graves' hyperthyroidism. V usage is TRBV4-2 and J usage is TRBJ2-6, with D unresolved. CDR3 sequence: CASSQELLQSAGANVLTF. The CDR3 nucleotides are TGTGCCAGCAGCCAAGAGTTGTTGCAGTCCGCTGGGGCCAACGTCCTGACTTTC.